The rows below give T cell receptor beta chains drawn from one sample of a study of T cell responses to AZD1222 COVID-19 vaccine. Sequencing was performed with immunoSEQ multiplex PCR; in TCRdb, only in-frame clones are kept and a portion is missing. The table has about 180,000 clones, around 90% seen once. Material: peripheral blood, obtained on day 0 of AZD1222 vaccination. These receptors all come from an adult in good health. The CDR3 runs from the conserved cysteine through the conserved F or W. Each record gives: clone size, V gene, J gene, D gene, CDR3 protein, CDR3 DNA. The D gene is left open where the match is weak. Size is omitted from some rows. Given values are once, few, many or a class for expanded clones.

>NA|TRBV2|TRBJ1-2|TRBD1
CASDRGSNYGYTF
TGTGCCAGCGACAGGGGCTCTAACTATGGCTACACCTTC
>NA|TRBV18|TRBJ2-1|TRBD2
CASSPRAQAGDEQFF
TGTGCCAGCTCACCCCGGGCTCAAGCGGGGGATGAGCAGTTCTTC
>NA|TRBV4-3|TRBJ2-7|TRBD1
CASSQDRTGKRYEQYF
TGCGCCAGCAGCCAAGATCGGACAGGGAAACGCTACGAGCAGTACTTC
>NA|TRBV7-6|TRBJ2-7|TRBD1
CASSLGTGVDYEQYF
TGTGCCAGCAGCCTCGGGACAGGGGTTGACTACGAGCAGTACTTC
>few|TRBV7-3|TRBJ1-2|NA
CASSPREGGYGYTF
TGTGCCAGCAGCCCCAGGGAAGGGGGCTATGGCTACACCTTC
>NA|TRBV28|TRBJ1-5|NA
CASSSSVGRINQPQHF
TGTGCCAGCAGTTCGTCGGTGGGGCGGATAAATCAGCCCCAGCATTTT
>NA|TRBV19|TRBJ1-5|NA
CASSIWGSGANQPQHF
TGTGCCAGTAGTATTTGGGGCAGCGGGGCCAATCAGCCCCAGCATTTT
>NA|TRBV4-2|TRBJ2-2|NA
CASSRGFGGANTGELFF
TGTGCCAGCAGCCGTGGCTTCGGGGGCGCGAACACCGGGGAGCTGTTTTTT
>NA|TRBV5-1|TRBJ1-1|NA
CASSLTQNTEAFF
TGCGCCAGCAGCTTGACGCAGAACACTGAAGCTTTCTTT
>NA|TRBV5-1|TRBJ2-2|TRBD2
CASSLAGGAGELFF
TGCGCCAGCAGCTTGGCCGGGGGGGCCGGGGAGCTGTTTTTT
>once|TRBV29-1|TRBJ1-2|NA
CSVEREFYGYTF
TGCAGCGTTGAAAGGGAATTCTATGGCTACACCTTC
>NA|TRBV5-8|TRBJ2-5|TRBD2
CASSFVGGAQETQYF
TGTGCCAGCAGCTTTGTCGGGGGGGCCCAAGAGACCCAGTACTTC
>NA|TRBV5-8|TRBJ2-2|TRBD1
CASSGDRGGPNTGELFF
TGTGCCAGCAGCGGGGACAGGGGGGGTCCGAACACCGGGGAGCTGTTTTTT
>NA|TRBV6-5|TRBJ2-5|TRBD1
CASSNRDRGQETQYF
TGTGCCAGCAGCAACCGGGACAGGGGGCAAGAGACCCAGTACTTC
>NA|TRBV4-2|TRBJ1-1|NA
CASSQDRDTEAFF
TGTGCCAGCAGCCAAGACAGGGATACTGAAGCTTTCTTT
>NA|TRBV7-8|TRBJ1-5|NA
CASSLGGADNQPQHF
TGTGCCAGCAGCTTAGGGGGCGCCGACAATCAGCCCCAGCATTTT
>NA|TRBV10-3|TRBJ1-2|NA
CAISGKISLGANYGYTF
TGTGCCATCAGTGGTAAAATAAGTTTAGGGGCTAACTATGGCTACACCTTC
>NA|TRBV2|TRBJ2-7|TRBD1
CASLKDRSSYEQYF
TGTGCCAGCCTCAAGGACAGGTCCTCCTACGAGCAGTACTTC
>NA|TRBV7-3|TRBJ2-2|NA
CASSSDPSATGELFF
TGTGCCAGCAGTTCTGACCCGTCCGCCACCGGGGAGCTGTTTTTT
>NA|TRBV2|TRBJ2-1|NA
CASSGDLVNNEQFF
TGTGCCAGCAGTGGAGACCTAGTTAACAATGAGCAGTTCTTC
>NA|TRBV5-6|TRBJ1-6|NA
CASSLWGGGSPLHF
TGTGCCAGCAGCTTATGGGGGGGAGGTTCACCCCTCCACTTT
>NA|TRBV2|TRBJ2-7|NA
CASGRTRTYEQYF
TGTGCCAGCGGACGGACCCGAACCTACGAGCAGTACTTC
>NA|TRBV4-2|TRBJ2-7|NA
CASSQGQRTYEQYF
TGTGCCAGCAGCCAAGGACAGCGAACCTACGAGCAGTACTTC
>NA|TRBV10-3|TRBJ1-1|NA
CAISEFRTEAFF
TGTGCCATCAGTGAATTTCGGACTGAAGCTTTCTTT
>NA|TRBV6-5|TRBJ2-1|TRBD1
CASRSTGSNEQFF
TGTGCCAGCAGGTCGACAGGGTCCAATGAGCAGTTCTTC
>NA|TRBV5-1|TRBJ1-1|NA
CASAQRGVTEAFF
TGCGCCAGCGCTCAGAGGGGGGTCACTGAAGCTTTCTTT
>NA|TRBV19|TRBJ1-2|NA
CASSPRTIDGYTF
TGTGCCAGTAGTCCCCGGACAATAGATGGCTACACCTTC
>NA|TRBV19|TRBJ1-5|NA
CASRFNSNQPQHF
TGTGCCAGTAGGTTTAATAGCAATCAGCCCCAGCATTTT
>once|TRBV20-1|TRBJ1-5|TRBD1
CSASETGGQPQHF
TGCAGTGCTAGTGAGACAGGGGGTCAGCCCCAGCATTTT
>NA|TRBV12-5|TRBJ1-1|NA
CASGFVPSTVPNTEAFF
TGTGCTAGTGGTTTCGTTCCCTCGACTGTCCCGAACACTGAAGCTTTCTTT
>NA|TRBV25-1|TRBJ2-7|NA
CASSHTYEQYF
TGTGCCAGCAGCCACACATACGAGCAGTACTTC
>NA|TRBV6-6|TRBJ2-7|TRBD2
CASSYSPGGGTYEQYF
TGTGCCAGCAGTTACTCTCCGGGCGGGGGAACCTACGAGCAGTACTTC